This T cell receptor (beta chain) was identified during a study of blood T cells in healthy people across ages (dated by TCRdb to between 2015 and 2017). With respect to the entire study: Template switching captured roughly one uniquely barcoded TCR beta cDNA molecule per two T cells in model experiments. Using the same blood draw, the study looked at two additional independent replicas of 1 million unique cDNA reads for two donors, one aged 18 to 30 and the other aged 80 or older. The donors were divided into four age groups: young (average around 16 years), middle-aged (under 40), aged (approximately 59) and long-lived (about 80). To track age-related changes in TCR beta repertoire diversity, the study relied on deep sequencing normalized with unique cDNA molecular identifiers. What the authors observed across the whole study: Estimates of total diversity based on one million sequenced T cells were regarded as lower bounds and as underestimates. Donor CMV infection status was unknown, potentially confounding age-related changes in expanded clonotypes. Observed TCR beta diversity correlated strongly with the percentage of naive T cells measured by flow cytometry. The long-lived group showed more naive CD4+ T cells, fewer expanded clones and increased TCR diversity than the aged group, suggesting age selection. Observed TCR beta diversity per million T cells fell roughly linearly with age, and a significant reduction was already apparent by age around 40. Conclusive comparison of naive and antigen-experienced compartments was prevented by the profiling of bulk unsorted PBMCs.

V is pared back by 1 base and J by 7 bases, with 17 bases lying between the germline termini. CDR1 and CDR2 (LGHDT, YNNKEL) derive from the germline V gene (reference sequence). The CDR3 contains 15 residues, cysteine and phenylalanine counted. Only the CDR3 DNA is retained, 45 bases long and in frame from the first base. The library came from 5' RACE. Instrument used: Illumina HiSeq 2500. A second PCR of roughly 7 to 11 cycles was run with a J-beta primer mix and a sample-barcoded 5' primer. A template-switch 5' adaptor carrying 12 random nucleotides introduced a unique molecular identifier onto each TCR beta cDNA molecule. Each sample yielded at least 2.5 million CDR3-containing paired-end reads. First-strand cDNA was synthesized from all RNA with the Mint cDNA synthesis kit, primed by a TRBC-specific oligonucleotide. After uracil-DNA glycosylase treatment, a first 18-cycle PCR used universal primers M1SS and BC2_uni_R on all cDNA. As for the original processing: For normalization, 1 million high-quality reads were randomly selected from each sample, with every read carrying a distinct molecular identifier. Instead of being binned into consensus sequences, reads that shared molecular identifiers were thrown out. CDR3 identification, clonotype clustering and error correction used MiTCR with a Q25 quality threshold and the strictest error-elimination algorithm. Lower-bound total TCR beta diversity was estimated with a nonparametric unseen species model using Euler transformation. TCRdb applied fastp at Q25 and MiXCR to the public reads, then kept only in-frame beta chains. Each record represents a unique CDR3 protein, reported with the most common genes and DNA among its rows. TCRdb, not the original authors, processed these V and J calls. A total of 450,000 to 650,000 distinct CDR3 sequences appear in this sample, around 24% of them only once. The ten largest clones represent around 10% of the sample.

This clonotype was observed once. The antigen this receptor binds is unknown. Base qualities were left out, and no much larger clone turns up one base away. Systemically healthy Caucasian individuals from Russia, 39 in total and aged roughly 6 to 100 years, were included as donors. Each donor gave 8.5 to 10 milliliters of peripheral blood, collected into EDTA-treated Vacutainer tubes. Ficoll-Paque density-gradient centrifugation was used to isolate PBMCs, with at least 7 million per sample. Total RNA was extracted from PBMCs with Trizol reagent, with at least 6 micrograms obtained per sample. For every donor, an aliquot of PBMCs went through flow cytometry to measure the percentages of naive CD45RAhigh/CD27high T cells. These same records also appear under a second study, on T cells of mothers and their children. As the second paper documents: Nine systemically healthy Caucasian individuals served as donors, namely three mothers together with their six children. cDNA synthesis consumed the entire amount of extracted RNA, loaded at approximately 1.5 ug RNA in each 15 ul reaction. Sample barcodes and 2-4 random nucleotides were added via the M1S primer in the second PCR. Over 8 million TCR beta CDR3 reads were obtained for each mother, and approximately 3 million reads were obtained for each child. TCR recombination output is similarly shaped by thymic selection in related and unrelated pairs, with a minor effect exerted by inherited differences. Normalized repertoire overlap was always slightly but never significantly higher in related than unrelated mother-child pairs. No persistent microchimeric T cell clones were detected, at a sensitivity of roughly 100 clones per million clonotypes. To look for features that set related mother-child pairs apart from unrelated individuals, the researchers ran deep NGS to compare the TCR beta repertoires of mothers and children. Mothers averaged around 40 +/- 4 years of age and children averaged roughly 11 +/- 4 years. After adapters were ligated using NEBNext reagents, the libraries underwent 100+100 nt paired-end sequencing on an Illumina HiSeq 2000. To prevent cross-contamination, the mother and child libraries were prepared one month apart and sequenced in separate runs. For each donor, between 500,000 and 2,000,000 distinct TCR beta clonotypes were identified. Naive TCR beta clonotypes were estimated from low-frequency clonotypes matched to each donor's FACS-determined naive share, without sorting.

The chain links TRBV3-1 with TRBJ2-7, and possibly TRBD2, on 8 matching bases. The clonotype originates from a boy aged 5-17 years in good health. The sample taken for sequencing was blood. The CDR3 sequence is CASSQATGGGGEQYF. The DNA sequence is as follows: TGTGCCAGCAGCCAAGCAACGGGAGGGGGCGGGGAGCAGTACTTC.